This TCR beta chain emerged from a study of T cells in Graves' hyperthyroidism and ophthalmopathy. TCR beta CDR3 region amplification was performed from RNA transcripts. First-round RT-PCR targeting the TCR CDR3 was performed with the HTBI primer set. From the multiplex PCR reads, TCRdb called clonotypes with MiXCR, one entry per CDR3 protein. The sample lists about 300,000 distinct CDR3 sequences; roughly 20% were seen once. Germline CDR1 reads SGHRS; CDR2 reads YFSETQ. V lost 0 bases and J 10 bases, leaving 17 bases between the germline ends. This CDR3 spans 15 amino acids. Study results and caveats: The majority of expanded thyroid clonotypes above 0.001 also appeared in blood.

Comment on this clonotype: Its cognate antigen is unknown.

For the diagnoses, clinical symptoms, serum thyroxine and TRAb, thyroid ultrasound and orbital computed tomography were used. This sequence was found in a man over 45 with Graves' ophthalmopathy. The sequenced material came from blood. The genes are TRBV5-1 and TRBJ2-1; D not resolved. Written as DNA, the CDR3 is TGCGCCAGCAGCTTGGGAACGGGCTGGCTAAGCGAGCAGTTCTTC. Its translation: CASSLGTGWLSEQFF.